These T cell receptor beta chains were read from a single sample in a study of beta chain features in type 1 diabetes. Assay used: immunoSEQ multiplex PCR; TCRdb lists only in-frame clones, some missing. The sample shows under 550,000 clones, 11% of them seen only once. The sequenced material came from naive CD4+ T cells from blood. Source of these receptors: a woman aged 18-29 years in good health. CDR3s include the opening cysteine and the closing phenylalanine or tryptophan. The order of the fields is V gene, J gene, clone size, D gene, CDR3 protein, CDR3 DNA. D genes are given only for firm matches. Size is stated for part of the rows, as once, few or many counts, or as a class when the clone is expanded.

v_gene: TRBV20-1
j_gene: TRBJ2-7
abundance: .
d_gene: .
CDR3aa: CSASPGYEQYF
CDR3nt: TGCAGTGCTAGTCCGGGGTACGAGCAGTACTTC

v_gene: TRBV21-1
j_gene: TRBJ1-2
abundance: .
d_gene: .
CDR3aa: CASSSNGTPNYGYTF
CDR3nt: TGTGCCAGCAGCTCTAACGGGACTCCTAACTATGGCTACACCTTC

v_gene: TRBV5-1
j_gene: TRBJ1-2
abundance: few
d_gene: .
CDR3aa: CASSKGLREGDGYTF
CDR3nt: TGCGCCAGCAGCAAGGGCCTCAGGGAAGGAGATGGCTACACCTTC

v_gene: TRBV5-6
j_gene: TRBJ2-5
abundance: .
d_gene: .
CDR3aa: CASSSQREGMETQYF
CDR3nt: TGTGCCAGCAGCTCTCAGAGGGAAGGTATGGAGACCCAGTACTTC

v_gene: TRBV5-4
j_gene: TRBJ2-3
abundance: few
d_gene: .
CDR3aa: CASRYGGAGDTQYF
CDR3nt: TGTGCCAGCAGATATGGGGGGGCCGGGGATACGCAGTATTTT

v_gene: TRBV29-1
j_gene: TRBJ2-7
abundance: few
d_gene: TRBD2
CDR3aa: CSASSGEAYEQYF
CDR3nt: TGCAGTGCATCTAGCGGGGAGGCCTACGAGCAGTACTTC

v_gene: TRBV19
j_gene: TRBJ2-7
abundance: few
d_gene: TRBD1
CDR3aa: CASSPRTGAYEQYF
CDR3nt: TGTGCCAGTAGTCCTAGGACAGGGGCCTACGAGCAGTACTTC

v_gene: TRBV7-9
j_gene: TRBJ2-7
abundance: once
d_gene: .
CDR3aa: CASSRSGTNQYEQYF
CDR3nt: TGTGCCAGCAGCCGAAGCGGTACTAATCAGTACGAGCAGTACTTC

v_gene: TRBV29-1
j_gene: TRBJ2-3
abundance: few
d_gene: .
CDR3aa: CSVERAGAPTDTQYF
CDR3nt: TGCAGCGTTGAAAGGGCAGGGGCCCCCACAGATACGCAGTATTTT

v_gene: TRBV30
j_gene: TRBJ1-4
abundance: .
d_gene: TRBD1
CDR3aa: CAWSVGTGLFF
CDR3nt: TGTGCCTGGAGTGTGGGGACAGGCCTGTTTTTT

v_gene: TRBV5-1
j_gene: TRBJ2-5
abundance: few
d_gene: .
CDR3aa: CASSLGQGLFQETQYF
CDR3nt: TGCGCCAGCAGCTTGGGCCAGGGTCTTTTCCAAGAGACCCAGTACTTC

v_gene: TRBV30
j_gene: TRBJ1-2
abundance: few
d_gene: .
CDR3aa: CAWSHPVAQGHGYTF
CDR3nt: TGTGCCTGGAGTCATCCCGTTGCACAGGGTCATGGCTACACCTTC

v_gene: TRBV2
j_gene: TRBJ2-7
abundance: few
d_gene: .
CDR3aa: CASSSPGERSYEQYF
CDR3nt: TGTGCCAGCTCATCGCCGGGGGAGCGATCCTACGAGCAGTACTTC

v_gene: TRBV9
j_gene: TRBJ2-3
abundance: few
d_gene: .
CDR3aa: CASDRRGYPTDTQYF
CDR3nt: TGTGCCTCCGACCGACGGGGGTACCCCACAGATACGCAGTATTTT

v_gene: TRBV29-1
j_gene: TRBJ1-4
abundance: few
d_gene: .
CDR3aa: CSVGERAYEKLFF
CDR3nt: TGCAGCGTTGGGGAACGGGCTTATGAAAAACTGTTTTTT

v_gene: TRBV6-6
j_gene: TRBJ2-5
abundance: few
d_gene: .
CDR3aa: CASSYYTAYQETQYF
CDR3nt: TGTGCCAGCAGTTACTATACAGCGTACCAAGAGACCCAGTACTTC

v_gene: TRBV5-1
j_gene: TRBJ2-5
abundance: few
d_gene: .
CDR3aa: CASSSAQQETQYF
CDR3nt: TGCGCCAGCAGCTCGGCGCAGCAAGAGACCCAGTACTTC

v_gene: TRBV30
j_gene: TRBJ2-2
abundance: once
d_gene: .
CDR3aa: CAWSDTAPRTGELFF
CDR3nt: TGTGCCTGGAGTGACACAGCCCCCCGCACCGGGGAGCTGTTTTTT

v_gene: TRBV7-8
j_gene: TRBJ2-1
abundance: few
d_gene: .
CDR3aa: CASSLWYQSQFF
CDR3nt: TGTGCCAGCAGCTTATGGTACCAATCTCAGTTCTTC

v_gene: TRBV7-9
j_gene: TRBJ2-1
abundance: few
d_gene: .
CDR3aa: CASSLYRNNEQFF
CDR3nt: TGTGCCAGCAGCTTATACAGAAACAATGAGCAGTTCTTC

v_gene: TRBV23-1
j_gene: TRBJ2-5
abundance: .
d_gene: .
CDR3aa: CASYSKDQPRLETQYF
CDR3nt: TGCGCCAGCTACTCAAAGGATCAGCCCCGGCTAGAGACCCAGTACTTC

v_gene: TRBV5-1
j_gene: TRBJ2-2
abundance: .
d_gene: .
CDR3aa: CASTPGGDTGELFF
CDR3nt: TGCGCCAGCACCCCGGGGGGCGACACCGGGGAGCTGTTTTTT

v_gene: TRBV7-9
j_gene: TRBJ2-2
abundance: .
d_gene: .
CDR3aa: CASSPVIRADTGELFF
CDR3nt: TGTGCCAGCAGCCCCGTAATTAGGGCCGACACCGGGGAGCTGTTTTTT

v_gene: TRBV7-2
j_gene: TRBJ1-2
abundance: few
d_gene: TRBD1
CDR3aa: CASSSNRQGANYGYTF
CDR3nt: TGTGCCAGCAGCTCTAACCGACAGGGGGCCAACTATGGCTACACCTTC

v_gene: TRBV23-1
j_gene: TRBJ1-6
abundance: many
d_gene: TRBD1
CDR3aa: CASNPGQGAPLHF
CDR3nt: TGCGCCAGCAACCCCGGACAGGGGGCACCCCTCCACTTT

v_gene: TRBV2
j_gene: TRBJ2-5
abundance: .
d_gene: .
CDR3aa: CASSKGPQETQYF
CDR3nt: TGTGCCAGCAGTAAAGGACCTCAAGAGACCCAGTACTTC

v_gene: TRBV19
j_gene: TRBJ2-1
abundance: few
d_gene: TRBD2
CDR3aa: CASSPRGAGWMDEQFF
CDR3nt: TGTGCCAGTAGTCCTCGGGGAGCGGGATGGATGGATGAGCAGTTCTTC

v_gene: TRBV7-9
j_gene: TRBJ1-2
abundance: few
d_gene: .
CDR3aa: CASSLTGPNYGYTF
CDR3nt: TGTGCCAGCAGCTTGACGGGGCCGAACTATGGCTACACCTTC

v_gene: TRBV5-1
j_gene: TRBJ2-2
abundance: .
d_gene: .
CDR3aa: CASGQGNTGELFF
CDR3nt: TGCGCCAGCGGCCAGGGGAACACCGGGGAGCTGTTTTTT

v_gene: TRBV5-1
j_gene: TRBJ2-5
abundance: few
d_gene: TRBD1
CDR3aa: CASSLDRGGETQYF
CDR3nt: TGCGCCAGCAGCTTGGACAGGGGCGGGGAGACCCAGTACTTC

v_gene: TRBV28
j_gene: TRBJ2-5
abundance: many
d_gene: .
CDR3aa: CASSLSAVGTQYF
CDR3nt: TGTGCCAGCAGTTTGTCAGCTGTCGGGACCCAGTACTTC

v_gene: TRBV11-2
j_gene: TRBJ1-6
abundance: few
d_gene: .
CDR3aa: CASSPGEGGNSPLHF
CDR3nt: TGTGCCAGCAGCCCCGGAGAAGGGGGGAATTCACCCCTCCACTTT

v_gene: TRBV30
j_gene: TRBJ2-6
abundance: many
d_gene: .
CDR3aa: CAGLGSGANVLTF
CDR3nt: TGTGCCGGGCTTGGATCTGGGGCCAACGTCCTGACTTTC

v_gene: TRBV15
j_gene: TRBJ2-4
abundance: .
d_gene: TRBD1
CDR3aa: CATSQGVQTKGNIQYF
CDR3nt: TGTGCCACCAGCCAGGGGGTCCAGACAAAGGGAAACATTCAGTACTTC

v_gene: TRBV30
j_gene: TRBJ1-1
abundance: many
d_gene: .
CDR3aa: CAWTGGGASFF
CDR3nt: TGTGCCTGGACCGGAGGGGGAGCTTCTTTCTTT

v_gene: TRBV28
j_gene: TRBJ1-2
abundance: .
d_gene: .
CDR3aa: CASRGRAPEGYTF
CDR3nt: TGTGCCAGCAGGGGCAGGGCTCCTGAGGGCTACACCTTC

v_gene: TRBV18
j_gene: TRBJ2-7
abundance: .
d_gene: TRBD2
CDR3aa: CASSPLPSGRARYEQYF
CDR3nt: TGTGCCAGCTCACCTTTACCCAGCGGGAGGGCCAGGTACGAGCAGTACTTC

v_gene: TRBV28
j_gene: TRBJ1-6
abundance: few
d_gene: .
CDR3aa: CASSRINSPLHF
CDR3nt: TGTGCCAGCAGCCGTATCAATTCACCCCTCCACTTT

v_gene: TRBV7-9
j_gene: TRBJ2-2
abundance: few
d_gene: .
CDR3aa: CASSLSHADTGELFF
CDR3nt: TGTGCCAGCAGCTTAAGTCACGCGGACACCGGGGAGCTGTTTTTT

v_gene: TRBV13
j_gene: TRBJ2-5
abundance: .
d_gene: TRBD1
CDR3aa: CASSLRTGVRETQYF
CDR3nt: TGTGCCAGCAGCCTAAGGACAGGGGTCAGGGAGACCCAGTACTTC

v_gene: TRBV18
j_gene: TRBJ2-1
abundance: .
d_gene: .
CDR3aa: CASSHGSQGHNEQFF
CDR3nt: TGTGCCAGCTCTCACGGGTCGCAGGGGCACAATGAGCAGTTCTTC

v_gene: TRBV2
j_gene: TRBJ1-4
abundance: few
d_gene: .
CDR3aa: CASSAKGEKLFF
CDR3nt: TGTGCCAGCAGTGCCAAGGGCGAAAAACTGTTTTTT

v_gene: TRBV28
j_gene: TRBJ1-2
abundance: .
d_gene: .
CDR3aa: CASSFGYGYTF
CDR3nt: TGTGCCAGCAGTTTCGGATATGGCTACACCTTC

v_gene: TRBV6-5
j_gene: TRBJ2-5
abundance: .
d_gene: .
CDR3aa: CASSASLAHETQYF
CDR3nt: TGTGCCAGCAGTGCCTCGCTGGCGCATGAGACCCAGTACTTC

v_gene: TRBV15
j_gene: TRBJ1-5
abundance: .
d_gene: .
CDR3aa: CATSRDRASNQPQHF
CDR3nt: TGTGCCACCAGCAGAGACAGGGCTAGCAATCAGCCCCAGCATTTT

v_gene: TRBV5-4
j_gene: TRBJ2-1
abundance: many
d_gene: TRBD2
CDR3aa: CASSSLAGSGSWEQFF
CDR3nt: TGTGCCAGCAGCTCCCTCGCGGGAAGCGGGAGCTGGGAGCAGTTCTTC

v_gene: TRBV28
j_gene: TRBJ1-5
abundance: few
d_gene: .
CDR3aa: CASSSPLYRGLNQPQHF
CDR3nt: TGTGCCAGCAGTTCTCCCCTTTACAGAGGCCTCAATCAGCCCCAGCATTTT

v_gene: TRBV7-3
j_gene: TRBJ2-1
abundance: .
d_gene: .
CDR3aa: CASSPAGGSYNEQFF
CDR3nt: TGTGCCAGCAGCCCCGCGGGTGGGTCCTACAATGAGCAGTTCTTC

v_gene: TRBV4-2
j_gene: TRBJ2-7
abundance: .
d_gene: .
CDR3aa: CASSHGTGNSYEQYF
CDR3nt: TGTGCCAGCAGCCACGGGACGGGGAACTCCTACGAGCAGTACTTC

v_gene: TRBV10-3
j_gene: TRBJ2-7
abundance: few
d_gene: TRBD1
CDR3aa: CAIRLGQGAYEQYF
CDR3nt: TGTGCCATCAGACTGGGACAGGGGGCCTACGAGCAGTACTTC

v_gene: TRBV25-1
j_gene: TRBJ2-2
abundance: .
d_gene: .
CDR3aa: CASRGAVGELFF
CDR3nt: TGTGCCAGCCGCGGGGCCGTCGGGGAGCTGTTTTTT

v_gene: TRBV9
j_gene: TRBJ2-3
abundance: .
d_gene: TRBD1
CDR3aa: CASTLKQGDRVTDTQYF
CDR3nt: TGTGCCAGCACCTTAAAACAAGGGGACAGGGTCACAGATACGCAGTATTTT

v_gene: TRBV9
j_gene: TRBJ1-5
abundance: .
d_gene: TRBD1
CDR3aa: CASRDRGNIGNQPQHF
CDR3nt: TGTGCCAGCAGGGACAGGGGAAACATAGGCAATCAGCCCCAGCATTTT